Sequencing of this T cell receptor beta chain was carried out in a study of T cells in Graves' hyperthyroidism and ophthalmopathy. Whole-study results and caveats: In the blood, most expanded thyroid clonotypes above 0.001 appeared as well.

V lost 4 bases and J 9 bases, leaving 13 bases between the germline ends. The CDR3 length is 13 residues. Germline loops: CDR1 LGHDT, CDR2 YNNKEL (reference sequence). RNA transcripts gave rise to amplified TCR beta CDR3 regions. The TCR CDR3 first-round RT-PCR relied on the HTBI primer set. A single record per CDR3 protein comes from TCRdb applying MiXCR to the multiplex PCR reads. Of some 370,000 distinct CDR3 sequences detected, roughly an eighth appear once; the ten largest clones hold around 28%. Patients with ophthalmopathy all had a Clinical Activity Score of at least 3, a NOSPECS grade of at least 4 and duration under 3 months. Diagnosing involved the use of clinical symptoms, serum thyroxine and TRAb, thyroid ultrasound and orbital computed tomography. Regarding this clonotype: Its antigen remains unknown.

The chain joins TRBV3-1 to TRBJ2-1; D perhaps matches TRBD1 (6 bases). Sequencing used blood. The TCR sequence derives from a man between 50 and 59 years old with Graves' ophthalmopathy. CDR3 amino acids: CASSPYRAGEQFF. The DNA for the CDR3 is TGTGCCAGCAGCCCCTACAGGGCCGGTGAGCAGTTCTTC.